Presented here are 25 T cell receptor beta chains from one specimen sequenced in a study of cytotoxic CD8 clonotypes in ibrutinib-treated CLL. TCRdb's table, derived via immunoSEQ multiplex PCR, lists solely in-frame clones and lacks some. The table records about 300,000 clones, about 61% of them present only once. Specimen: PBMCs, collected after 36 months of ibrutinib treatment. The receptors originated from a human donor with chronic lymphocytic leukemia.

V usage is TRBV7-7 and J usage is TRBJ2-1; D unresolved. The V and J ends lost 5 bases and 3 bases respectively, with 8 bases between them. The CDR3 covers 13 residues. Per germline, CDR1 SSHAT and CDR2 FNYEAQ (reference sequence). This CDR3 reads CASSVDNYNEQFF. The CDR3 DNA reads TGTGCCAGCAGCGTAGACAACTACAATGAGCAGTTCTTC. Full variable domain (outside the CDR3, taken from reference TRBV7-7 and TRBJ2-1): GAGVSQSPRYKVTKRGQDVTLRCDPISSHATLYWYQQALGQGPEFLTYFNYEAQPDKSGLPSDRFSAERPEGSISTLTIQRTEQRDSAMYRCASSVDNYNEQFFGPGTRLTVL.

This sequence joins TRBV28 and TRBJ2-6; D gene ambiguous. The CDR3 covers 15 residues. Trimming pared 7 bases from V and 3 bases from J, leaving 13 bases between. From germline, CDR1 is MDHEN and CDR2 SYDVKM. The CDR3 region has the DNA TGTGCCAGCACCCGCCCGTTCCTTGGGGCCAACGTCCTGACTTTC. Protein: CASTRPFLGANVLTF.

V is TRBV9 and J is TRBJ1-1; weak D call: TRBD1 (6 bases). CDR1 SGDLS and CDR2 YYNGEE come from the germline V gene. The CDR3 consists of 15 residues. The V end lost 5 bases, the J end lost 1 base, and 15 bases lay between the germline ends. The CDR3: CASRHTQGENTEAFF. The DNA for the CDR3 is TGTGCCAGCAGACACACACAGGGTGAGAACACTGAAGCTTTCTTT.

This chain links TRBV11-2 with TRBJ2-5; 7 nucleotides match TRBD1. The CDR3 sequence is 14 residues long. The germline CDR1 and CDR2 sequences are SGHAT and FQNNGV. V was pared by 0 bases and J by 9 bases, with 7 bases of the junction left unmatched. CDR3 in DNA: TGTGCCAGCAGCTTAGAAGGGACAGCATTGCCCCAGTACTTC. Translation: CASSLEGTALPQYF. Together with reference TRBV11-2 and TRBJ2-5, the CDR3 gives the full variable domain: EAGVAQSPRYKIIEKRQSVAFWCNPISGHATLYWYQQILGQGPKLLIQFQNNGVVDDSQLPKDRFSAERLKGVDSTLKIQPAKLEDSAVYLCASSLEGTALPQYFGPGTRLLVL.

CDR3 in amino acids: CASSASDAGVIASYEQYF. The DNA for the CDR3 is TGTGCCAGCAGTGCCTCGGACGCGGGGGTGATTGCCTCCTACGAGCAGTACTTC. The gene calls are TRBV28 and TRBJ2-7, with 7 bases matching TRBD2. The CDR3 is 18 amino acids. The J segment lost 0 bases and the V segment lost 5 bases, leaving 16 bases of the junction unmatched. CDR1 and CDR2 (germline): MDHEN, SYDVKM.

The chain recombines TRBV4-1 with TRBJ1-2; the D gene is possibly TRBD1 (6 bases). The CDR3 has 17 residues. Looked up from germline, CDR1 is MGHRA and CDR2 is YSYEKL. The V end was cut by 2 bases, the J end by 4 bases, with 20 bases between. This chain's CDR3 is CASSQNNLQGNPYGYTF. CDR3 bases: TGCGCCAGCAGCCAAAATAACCTACAGGGAAACCCCTATGGCTACACCTTC.

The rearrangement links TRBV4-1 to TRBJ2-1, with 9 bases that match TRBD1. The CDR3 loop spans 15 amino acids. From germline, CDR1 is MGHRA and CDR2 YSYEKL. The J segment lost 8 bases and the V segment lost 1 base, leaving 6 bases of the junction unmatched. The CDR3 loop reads CASSQAGTGYDEQFF. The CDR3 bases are TGCGCCAGCAGCCAAGCGGGGACAGGGTACGATGAGCAGTTCTTC.

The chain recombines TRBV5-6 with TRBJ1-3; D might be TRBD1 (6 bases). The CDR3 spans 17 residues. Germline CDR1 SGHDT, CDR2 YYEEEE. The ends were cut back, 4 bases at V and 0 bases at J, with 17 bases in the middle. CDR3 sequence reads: CASSRTGLGNSGNTIYF. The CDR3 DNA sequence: TGTGCCAGCAGCCGAACAGGGTTGGGGAACTCTGGAAACACCATATATTTT.

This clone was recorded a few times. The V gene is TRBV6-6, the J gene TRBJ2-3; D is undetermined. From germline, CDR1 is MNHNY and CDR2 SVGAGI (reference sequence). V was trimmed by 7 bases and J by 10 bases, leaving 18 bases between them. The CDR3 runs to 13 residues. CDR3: CASTEPATLAQYF. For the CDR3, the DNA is TGTGCCAGCACTGAACCCGCGACCCTGGCGCAGTATTTT.

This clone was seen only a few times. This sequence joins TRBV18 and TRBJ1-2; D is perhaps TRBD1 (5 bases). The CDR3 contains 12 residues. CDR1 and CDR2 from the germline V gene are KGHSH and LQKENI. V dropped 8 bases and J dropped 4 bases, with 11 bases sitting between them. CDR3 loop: CASGQGAYGYTF. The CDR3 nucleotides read TGTGCCAGCGGGCAGGGTGCCTATGGCTACACCTTC.

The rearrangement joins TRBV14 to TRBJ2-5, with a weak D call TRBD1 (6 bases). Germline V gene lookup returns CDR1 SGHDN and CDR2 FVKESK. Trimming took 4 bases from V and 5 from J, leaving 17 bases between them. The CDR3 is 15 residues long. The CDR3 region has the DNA TGTGCCAGCAGCCGACTGACAGGTATCCGGGAGACCCAGTACTTC. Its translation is CASSRLTGIRETQYF. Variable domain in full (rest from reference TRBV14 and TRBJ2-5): EAGVTQFPSHSVIEKGQTVTLRCDPISGHDNLYWYRRVMGKEIKFLLHFVKESKQDESGMPNNRFLAERTGGTYSTLKVQPAELEDSGVYFCASSRLTGIRETQYFGPGTRLLVL.

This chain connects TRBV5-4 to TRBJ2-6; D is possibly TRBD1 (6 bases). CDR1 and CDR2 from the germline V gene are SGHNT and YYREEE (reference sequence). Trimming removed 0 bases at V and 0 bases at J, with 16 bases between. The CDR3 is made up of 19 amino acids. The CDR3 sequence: CASSLEGTSIASGANVLTF. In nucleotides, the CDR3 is TGTGCCAGCAGCTTGGAGGGGACAAGTATAGCCTCTGGGGCCAACGTCCTGACTTTC.

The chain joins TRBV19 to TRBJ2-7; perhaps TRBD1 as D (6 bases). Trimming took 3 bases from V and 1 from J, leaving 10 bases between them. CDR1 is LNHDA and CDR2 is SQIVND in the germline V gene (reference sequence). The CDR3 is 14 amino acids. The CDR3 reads CASSISGQSYEQYF. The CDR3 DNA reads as TGTGCCAGTAGTATCTCAGGACAGTCCTACGAGCAGTACTTC.

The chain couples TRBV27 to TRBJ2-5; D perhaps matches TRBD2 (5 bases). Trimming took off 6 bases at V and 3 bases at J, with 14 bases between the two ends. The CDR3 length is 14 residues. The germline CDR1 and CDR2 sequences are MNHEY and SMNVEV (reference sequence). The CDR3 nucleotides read TGTGCCAGCAGCTTGACATCGGGGAAAGAGACCCAGTACTTC. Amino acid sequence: CASSLTSGKETQYF.

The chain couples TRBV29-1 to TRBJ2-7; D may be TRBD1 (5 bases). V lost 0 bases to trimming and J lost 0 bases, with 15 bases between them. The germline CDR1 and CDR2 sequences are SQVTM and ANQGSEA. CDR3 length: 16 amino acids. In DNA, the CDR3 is TGCAGCGTTGAAGATCAGGACAATCTGAGCTCCTACGAGCAGTACTTC. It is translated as CSVEDQDNLSSYEQYF.

CDR3 region: CASSSPGLAGGLYEQYF. CDR3 bases: TGTGCCAGCAGCTCCCCGGGACTAGCGGGAGGGCTGTACGAGCAGTACTTC. The gene calls are TRBV11-2 and TRBJ2-7, with 16 bases lining up with TRBD2. Germline V gives CDR1 SGHAT, CDR2 FQNNGV. This CDR3 contains 17 residues. After removal of 4 bases from V and 4 bases from J, the junction contained 7 bases not matched to a gene.

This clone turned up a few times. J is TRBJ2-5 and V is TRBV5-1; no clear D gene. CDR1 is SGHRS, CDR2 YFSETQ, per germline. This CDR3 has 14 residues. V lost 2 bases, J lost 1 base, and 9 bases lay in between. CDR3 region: CASSLGFSQETQYF. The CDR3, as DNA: TGCGCCAGCAGCTTAGGATTTTCCCAAGAGACCCAGTACTTC.

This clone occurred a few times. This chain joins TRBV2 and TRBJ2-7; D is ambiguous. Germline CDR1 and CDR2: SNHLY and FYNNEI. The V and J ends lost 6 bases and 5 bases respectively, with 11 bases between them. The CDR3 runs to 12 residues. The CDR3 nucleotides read TGTGCCAGCAGACGGGCGGCGAACGAGCAGTACTTC. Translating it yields CASRRAANEQYF.

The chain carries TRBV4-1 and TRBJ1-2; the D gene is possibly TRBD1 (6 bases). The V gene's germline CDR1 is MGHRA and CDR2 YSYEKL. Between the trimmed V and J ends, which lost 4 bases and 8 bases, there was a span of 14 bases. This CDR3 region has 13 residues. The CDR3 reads CASSLWTARGYTF. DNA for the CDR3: TGCGCCAGCAGCCTGTGGACAGCTCGCGGCTACACCTTC.

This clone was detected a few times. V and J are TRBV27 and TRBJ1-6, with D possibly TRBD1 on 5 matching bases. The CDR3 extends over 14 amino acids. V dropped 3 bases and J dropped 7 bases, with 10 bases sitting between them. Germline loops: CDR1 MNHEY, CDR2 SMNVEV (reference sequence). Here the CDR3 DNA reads TGTGCCAGCAGTTTGGGCAGGGTAAATTCACCCCTCCACTTT. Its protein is CASSLGRVNSPLHF.

CDR3 nucleotides: TGTGCCAGCAGGCCTTTGATGCTCCCTCCGGAGACCCAGTACTTC. Its protein is CASRPLMLPPETQYF. This chain connects TRBV6-5 to TRBJ2-5; no firm D call. V lost 6 bases and J 5 bases, leaving 19 bases between the germline ends. This CDR3 spans 15 amino acids. The germline V gene encodes CDR1 MNHEY and CDR2 SVGAGI.

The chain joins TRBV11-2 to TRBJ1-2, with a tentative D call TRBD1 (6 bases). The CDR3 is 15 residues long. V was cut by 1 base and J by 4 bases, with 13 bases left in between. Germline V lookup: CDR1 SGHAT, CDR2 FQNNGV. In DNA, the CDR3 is TGTGCCAGCAGCTTAGGTGGGGGCACCTCCTATGGCTACACCTTC. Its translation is CASSLGGGTSYGYTF.

The CDR3 region is CASSYSKGLASYEQYF. As DNA, the CDR3 is TGTGCCAGCAGTTACTCGAAGGGACTAGCCAGCTACGAGCAGTACTTC. The rearrangement uses TRBV6-5 and TRBJ2-7, with 9 bases that match TRBD2. The CDR3 loop spans 16 amino acids. After removal of 0 bases from V and 3 bases from J, the junction contained 6 bases not matched to a gene. Per the germline V gene, CDR1 is MNHEY and CDR2 is SVGAGI.

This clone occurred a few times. DNA for the CDR3: TGCGCCAGCAGCTTGGTCCCCGGGACAAAAGTCGAGCAGTACTTC. It specifies CASSLVPGTKVEQYF. The V gene is TRBV5-1, the J gene TRBJ2-7, with D possibly matching TRBD1 (6 bases). CDR1 is SGHRS and CDR2 is YFSETQ in the germline V gene. Trimming shortened V by 0 bases and J by 6 bases, and 16 bases separated the two germline ends. CDR3 length: 15 residues.

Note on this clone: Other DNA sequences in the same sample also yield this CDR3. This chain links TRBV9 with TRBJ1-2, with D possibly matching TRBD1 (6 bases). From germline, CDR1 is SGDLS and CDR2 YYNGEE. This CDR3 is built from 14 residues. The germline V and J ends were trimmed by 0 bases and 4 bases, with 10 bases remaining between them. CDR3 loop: CASSVAGGAYGYTF. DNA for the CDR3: TGTGCCAGCAGCGTAGCTGGGGGGGCCTATGGCTACACCTTC.